This is a list of T cell receptor beta chains from one sample in a study of siplizumab effects on memory and regulatory T cells. The protocol was immunoSEQ multiplex PCR, while the TCRdb copy is restricted to in-frame clones and leaves out a portion. The sample consists of roughly 69,000 clones, over 65% of them appearing once. Material: memory CD4+ T cells sorted from blood. The receptor set was obtained from a human donor in good health. CDR3s include the opening cysteine and the closing phenylalanine or tryptophan. D genes are given only for firm matches. Where a row states a size, it is once, few, many or the class of an expanded clone; other rows omit it.

abundance: -; d_gene: -; v_gene: TRBV4-1; j_gene: TRBJ1-2; CDR3nt: TGCGCCAGCAGCCAAGCAGGGAGCCAGGCAGGGGCGGTGGGCTACACCTTC; CDR3aa: CASSQAGSQAGAVGYTF
abundance: -; d_gene: -; v_gene: TRBV7-2; j_gene: TRBJ1-3; CDR3nt: TGTGCCAGCAGCTTTACGTGGGGGGGTGGAAACACCATATATTTT; CDR3aa: CASSFTWGGGNTIYF
abundance: -; d_gene: -; v_gene: TRBV5-1; j_gene: TRBJ1-2; CDR3nt: TGCGCCAGCAGCCAGGGCCCTAACTATGGCTACACCTTC; CDR3aa: CASSQGPNYGYTF
abundance: -; d_gene: TRBD2; v_gene: TRBV2; j_gene: TRBJ2-5; CDR3nt: TGTGCCAGCAGGTCGATGACTAGCGGGAGGGCATCCCAAGAGACCCAGTACTTC; CDR3aa: CASRSMTSGRASQETQYF
abundance: once; d_gene: TRBD1; v_gene: TRBV5-1; j_gene: TRBJ1-2; CDR3nt: TGCGCCAGCAGCTTTACAGGGGGCAGTGGCTACACCTTC; CDR3aa: CASSFTGGSGYTF
abundance: -; d_gene: -; v_gene: TRBV30; j_gene: TRBJ1-1; CDR3nt: TGTGCCTGGAGTGTAAATTGGCAGAACACTGAAGCTTTCTTT; CDR3aa: CAWSVNWQNTEAFF
abundance: once; d_gene: TRBD2; v_gene: TRBV6-5; j_gene: TRBJ2-2; CDR3nt: TGTGCCAGCAGGAACGGACTAGCGGGAACCGGGGAGCTGTTTTTT; CDR3aa: CASRNGLAGTGELFF
abundance: -; d_gene: TRBD1; v_gene: TRBV7-9; j_gene: TRBJ1-2; CDR3nt: TGTGCCAGCAGCCCAGAGGGACAGGGAATTGATGGCTACACCTTC; CDR3aa: CASSPEGQGIDGYTF
abundance: -; d_gene: TRBD2; v_gene: TRBV7-8; j_gene: TRBJ2-7; CDR3nt: TGTGCCAGCAGCTATCCTAGCGGGATAAGGCAGTACTTC; CDR3aa: CASSYPSGIRQYF
abundance: few; d_gene: -; v_gene: TRBV19; j_gene: TRBJ1-1; CDR3nt: TGTGCCAGTAGTAGTAGGGAGTTGGCCACTGAAGCTTTCTTT; CDR3aa: CASSSRELATEAFF
abundance: -; d_gene: TRBD1; v_gene: TRBV20-1; j_gene: TRBJ2-7; CDR3nt: TGCAGTGCCGGGACAGAGTACGAGCAGTACTTC; CDR3aa: CSAGTEYEQYF